The rows below give T cell receptor beta chains drawn from one sample of a study of identical twins. TCRdb reprocessed the 5' RACE reads with MiXCR, giving one entry per CDR3 protein. Among 240,000 or so distinct CDR3 sequences, approximately 10% were seen once, and the ten largest hold more than 8%. The specimen was memory T cells sorted from blood. These receptors were obtained from a man in his fifties in good health. CDR3s include the opening cysteine and the closing phenylalanine or tryptophan. A D gene is named only where the DNA matches it firmly. For some rows the clone size is stated as once, few or many, or as a class when expanded; others skip it.

cdr3_aa: CASSLSQHREQYF
cdr3_nt: TGTGCCAGCAGCTTAAGCCAGCACAGGGAGCAGTACTTC
cdr3_length: 13
j_call: TRBJ2-7
clone_size: few
d_call: -
v_call: TRBV7-8

cdr3_aa: CAISGQGGLPYEQYF
cdr3_nt: TGTGCCATCAGTGGACAGGGTGGCCTGCCCTACGAGCAGTACTTC
cdr3_length: 15
j_call: TRBJ2-7
clone_size: -
d_call: TRBD1
v_call: TRBV10-3

cdr3_aa: CASSQEVRAGGANVLTF
cdr3_nt: TGCGCCAGCAGCCAAGAAGTTAGGGCTGGTGGGGCCAACGTCCTGACTTTC
cdr3_length: 17
j_call: TRBJ2-6
clone_size: -
d_call: -
v_call: TRBV4-3

cdr3_aa: CASSPSGPTAETQYF
cdr3_nt: TGCGCCAGCAGCCCTAGCGGGCCAACGGCGGAGACCCAGTACTTC
cdr3_length: 15
j_call: TRBJ2-5
clone_size: many
d_call: TRBD2
v_call: TRBV4-1

cdr3_aa: CASSLDRRGNNQPQHF
cdr3_nt: TGTGCCAGCAGCTTAGATCGGAGGGGGAACAATCAGCCCCAGCATTTT
cdr3_length: 16
j_call: TRBJ1-5
clone_size: many
d_call: -
v_call: TRBV11-2

cdr3_aa: CSARVGGRALTYNEQFF
cdr3_nt: TGCAGTGCTAGAGTGGGCGGGAGGGCATTGACCTACAATGAGCAGTTCTTC
cdr3_length: 17
j_call: TRBJ2-1
clone_size: -
d_call: TRBD2
v_call: TRBV20-1

cdr3_aa: CASSGTWGSGNTIYF
cdr3_nt: TGCGCCAGCAGCGGGACTTGGGGCTCTGGAAACACCATATATTTT
cdr3_length: 15
j_call: TRBJ1-3
clone_size: many
d_call: -
v_call: TRBV5-1

cdr3_aa: CASSQDHGQAGADTQYF
cdr3_nt: TGTGCCAGCAGCCAAGATCATGGGCAGGCGGGCGCAGATACGCAGTATTTT
cdr3_length: 17
j_call: TRBJ2-3
clone_size: many
d_call: -
v_call: TRBV4-2

cdr3_aa: CSAKDILQANQETQYF
cdr3_nt: TGCAGTGCTAAAGATATTTTACAGGCGAACCAAGAGACCCAGTACTTC
cdr3_length: 16
j_call: TRBJ2-5
clone_size: few
d_call: -
v_call: TRBV20-1

cdr3_aa: CASNPSLDYGYTF
cdr3_nt: TGTGCCAGCAACCCGAGTCTGGACTATGGCTACACCTTC
cdr3_length: 13
j_call: TRBJ1-2
clone_size: few
d_call: -
v_call: TRBV7-9

cdr3_aa: CASSPSGGSYNEQFF
cdr3_nt: TGCGCCAGCAGTCCTAGCGGAGGCTCCTACAATGAGCAGTTCTTC
cdr3_length: 15
j_call: TRBJ2-1
clone_size: -
d_call: TRBD2
v_call: TRBV5-1

cdr3_aa: CASSRPRGGGKETQYF
cdr3_nt: TGCGCCAGCAGCCGACCTCGGGGGGGCGGAAAAGAGACCCAGTACTTC
cdr3_length: 16
j_call: TRBJ2-5
clone_size: few
d_call: TRBD2
v_call: TRBV4-3

cdr3_aa: CSARDPTRGSNQPQHF
cdr3_nt: TGCAGTGCTAGAGACCCTACCCGGGGTAGCAATCAGCCCCAGCATTTT
cdr3_length: 16
j_call: TRBJ1-5
clone_size: -
d_call: -
v_call: TRBV20-1

cdr3_aa: CASSRRAVTDTQYF
cdr3_nt: TGTGCCAGCAGCCGGCGAGCAGTCACAGATACGCAGTATTTT
cdr3_length: 14
j_call: TRBJ2-3
clone_size: once
d_call: -
v_call: TRBV7-2

cdr3_aa: CASSQAAGAGSPREQYF
cdr3_nt: TGCGCCAGCAGCCAAGCTGCGGGAGCCGGCAGCCCTCGGGAGCAGTACTTC
cdr3_length: 17
j_call: TRBJ2-7
clone_size: -
d_call: TRBD2
v_call: TRBV4-3

cdr3_aa: CASSVESGSYEQYF
cdr3_nt: TGTGCCAGCAGCGTAGAGAGCGGGAGCTACGAGCAGTACTTC
cdr3_length: 14
j_call: TRBJ2-7
clone_size: -
d_call: TRBD2
v_call: TRBV9

cdr3_aa: CASSQASNSNQPQHF
cdr3_nt: TGTGCCAGCAGTCAGGCTAGCAATAGCAATCAGCCCCAGCATTTT
cdr3_length: 15
j_call: TRBJ1-5
clone_size: many
d_call: -
v_call: TRBV3-1

cdr3_aa: CSASFRVGSPLHF
cdr3_nt: TGCAGTGCTAGCTTCAGGGTCGGTTCACCCCTCCACTTT
cdr3_length: 13
j_call: TRBJ1-6
clone_size: -
d_call: -
v_call: TRBV20-1

cdr3_aa: CASRQRYEQYF
cdr3_nt: TGTGCCAGCAGACAAAGGTACGAGCAGTACTTC
cdr3_length: 11
j_call: TRBJ2-7
clone_size: few
d_call: -
v_call: TRBV28

cdr3_aa: CASSFIPGELFF
cdr3_nt: TGTGCCAGCAGCTTCATTCCCGGGGAGCTGTTTTTT
cdr3_length: 12
j_call: TRBJ2-2
clone_size: -
d_call: -
v_call: TRBV7-9

cdr3_aa: CASSLYSDTQYF
cdr3_nt: TGTGCCAGCAGCTTATACTCAGATACGCAGTATTTT
cdr3_length: 12
j_call: TRBJ2-3
clone_size: few
d_call: -
v_call: TRBV7-8

cdr3_aa: CASSLPSSGNTIYF
cdr3_nt: TGTGCCAGCAGCTTACCGAGCTCTGGAAACACCATATATTTT
cdr3_length: 14
j_call: TRBJ1-3
clone_size: many
d_call: -
v_call: TRBV5-5

cdr3_aa: CASSPFKFGLGNYGYTF
cdr3_nt: TGTGCCAGCAGCCCTTTTAAGTTCGGGCTGGGTAACTATGGCTACACCTTC
cdr3_length: 17
j_call: TRBJ1-2
clone_size: few
d_call: -
v_call: TRBV11-2

cdr3_aa: CASSQGTGREQFF
cdr3_nt: TGTGCCAGCAGCCAAGGAACGGGACGAGAGCAGTTCTTC
cdr3_length: 13
j_call: TRBJ2-1
clone_size: -
d_call: -
v_call: TRBV3-1

cdr3_aa: CASSLVATSGSSTDTQYF
cdr3_nt: TGTGCCAGCAGCTTAGTCGCGACTAGCGGGTCTAGCACAGATACGCAGTATTTT
cdr3_length: 18
j_call: TRBJ2-3
clone_size: few
d_call: TRBD2
v_call: TRBV7-2

cdr3_aa: CASSLSWPVQPQHF
cdr3_nt: TGTGCCAGCAGTTTATCGTGGCCCGTCCAGCCCCAGCATTTT
cdr3_length: 14
j_call: TRBJ1-5
clone_size: -
d_call: -
v_call: TRBV27

cdr3_aa: CASSLIGKTSTDTQYF
cdr3_nt: TGTGCCAGCAGTCTAATTGGCAAGACTAGCACAGATACGCAGTATTTT
cdr3_length: 16
j_call: TRBJ2-3
clone_size: many
d_call: -
v_call: TRBV2

cdr3_aa: CASSPLRGRSTGELFF
cdr3_nt: TGTGCCAGCAGTCCCCTCCGCGGGCGGAGCACCGGGGAGCTGTTTTTT
cdr3_length: 16
j_call: TRBJ2-2
clone_size: many
d_call: -
v_call: TRBV7-9

cdr3_aa: CASSLIQGAQGEQYF
cdr3_nt: TGCGCCAGCAGCTTAATACAGGGGGCGCAGGGTGAGCAGTACTTC
cdr3_length: 15
j_call: TRBJ2-7
clone_size: many
d_call: TRBD1
v_call: TRBV5-1

cdr3_aa: CASSQLAGGSSYEQYF
cdr3_nt: TGCGCCAGCAGCCAATTAGCGGGGGGTTCCTCCTACGAGCAGTACTTC
cdr3_length: 16
j_call: TRBJ2-7
clone_size: few
d_call: TRBD2
v_call: TRBV4-3

cdr3_aa: CAISETSGTITDTQYF
cdr3_nt: TGTGCCATCAGTGAGACCTCCGGGACTATCACAGATACGCAGTATTTT
cdr3_length: 16
j_call: TRBJ2-3
clone_size: many
d_call: TRBD2
v_call: TRBV10-3

cdr3_aa: CASSYSIRTGGTGELFF
cdr3_nt: TGTGCCAGCAGTTACTCGATACGGACAGGGGGCACCGGGGAGCTGTTTTTT
cdr3_length: 17
j_call: TRBJ2-2
clone_size: few
d_call: TRBD1
v_call: TRBV6-5

cdr3_aa: CASSQWGRSYEQYF
cdr3_nt: TGTGCCAGCAGCCAGTGGGGTCGGTCCTACGAGCAGTACTTC
cdr3_length: 14
j_call: TRBJ2-7
clone_size: -
d_call: -
v_call: TRBV7-9

cdr3_aa: CSVLRDSNQPQHF
cdr3_nt: TGCAGTGTTCTCCGGGACAGCAATCAGCCCCAGCATTTT
cdr3_length: 13
j_call: TRBJ1-5
clone_size: few
d_call: -
v_call: TRBV20-1

cdr3_aa: CSARPGGGFSSEQYF
cdr3_nt: TGCAGTGCTAGGCCGGGGGGGGGGTTCTCCTCCGAGCAGTACTTC
cdr3_length: 15
j_call: TRBJ2-7
clone_size: -
d_call: TRBD2
v_call: TRBV20-1

cdr3_aa: CSVARTGGGETQYF
cdr3_nt: TGCAGCGTCGCCCGGACAGGGGGCGGAGAGACCCAGTACTTC
cdr3_length: 14
j_call: TRBJ2-5
clone_size: many
d_call: TRBD1
v_call: TRBV29-1

cdr3_aa: CASSPDSFTYEQYF
cdr3_nt: TGTGCCAGCAGCCCTGACTCTTTTACCTACGAGCAGTACTTC
cdr3_length: 14
j_call: TRBJ2-7
clone_size: few
d_call: -
v_call: TRBV7-2

cdr3_aa: CASSFGRVGELFF
cdr3_nt: TGTGCCAGCAGCTTCGGAAGGGTCGGGGAGCTGTTTTTT
cdr3_length: 13
j_call: TRBJ2-2
clone_size: few
d_call: -
v_call: TRBV11-2

cdr3_aa: CASRTGLGANVLTF
cdr3_nt: TGTGCCAGCAGGACAGGGTTGGGGGCCAACGTCCTGACTTTC
cdr3_length: 14
j_call: TRBJ2-6
clone_size: -
d_call: TRBD1
v_call: TRBV12-3/TRBV12-4

cdr3_aa: CASSLGGQVAKNIQYF
cdr3_nt: TGTGCCAGCAGCTTAGGTGGACAGGTAGCCAAAAACATTCAGTACTTC
cdr3_length: 16
j_call: TRBJ2-4
clone_size: many
d_call: TRBD1
v_call: TRBV11-2

cdr3_aa: CASSQLQYEQYF
cdr3_nt: TGTGCCAGCAGCCAATTACAGTACGAGCAGTACTTC
cdr3_length: 12
j_call: TRBJ2-7
clone_size: few
d_call: -
v_call: TRBV14

cdr3_aa: CAISEGSGVAYEQYF
cdr3_nt: TGTGCCATCAGTGAGGGGTCGGGAGTGGCTTACGAGCAGTACTTC
cdr3_length: 15
j_call: TRBJ2-7
clone_size: few
d_call: -
v_call: TRBV10-3

cdr3_aa: CASSQHALRTGRRNEQFF
cdr3_nt: TGCGCCAGCAGCCAACACGCCCTTCGGACAGGGAGGAGAAATGAGCAGTTCTTC
cdr3_length: 18
j_call: TRBJ2-1
clone_size: many
d_call: TRBD1
v_call: TRBV4-3